This TCR beta chain was profiled in a study of brain T cells in children with intractable seizures. This CDR3 comprises 15 residues. From germline, CDR1 is SGHVS and CDR2 FNYEAQ. Trimming took 0 bases from V and 3 from J; bases not matched to a gene: 5. TCRdb's copy holds only in-frame clones and misses some; the assay was immunoSEQ multiplex PCR. The sample has just under 65,000 clones, roughly 95% seen once. This chain joins TRBV7-6 and TRBJ2-7, with TRBD1 matching over 7 bases. This specimen was peripheral blood, taken at surgery. The sequence was obtained from a boy younger than two with focal cortical dysplasia and intractable seizures. CDR3 protein: CASSLADRDHYEQYF. The DNA for the CDR3 is TGTGCCAGCAGCTTAGCCGACAGGGATCACTACGAGCAGTACTTC.